What follows are 20 T cell receptor beta chains derived from one specimen sequenced in a study of control samples from healthy donors and cancer patients. Data came from immunoSEQ multiplex PCR; TCRdb stores just in-frame clones and leaves some out. The sample yields approximately 120,000 clones, more than 75% seen once. Sequencing was performed on blood. The origin of the receptors is a man between 60 and 75 years old in good health.

This rearrangement joins TRBV10-3 to TRBJ2-1, with 9 bases lining up with TRBD2. Germline CDR1 is ENHRY and CDR2 is SYGVKD. V shed 2 bases, J shed 10 bases, and the junction held 9 bases outside the gene matches. The CDR3 length is 15 residues. CDR3 nucleotide sequence: TGTGCCATCAGTGAGAGGGGACTAGCTGAGTCGGAGCAGTTCTTC. Protein sequence: CAISERGLAESEQFF.

The chain has TRBV14 and TRBJ1-6; the D gene is possibly TRBD1 (6 bases). CDR3 size: 15 residues. Trimming cost V 1 base and J 9 bases, with 13 bases left between them. Per germline, CDR1 SGHDN and CDR2 FVKESK. CDR3: CASSQGWGAASPLHF. In DNA form, the CDR3 reads TGTGCCAGCAGCCAAGGTTGGGGGGCTGCTTCACCCCTCCACTTT.

The V call is TRBV27, the J call TRBJ1-5; no clear D. The V gene's germline CDR1 is MNHEY and CDR2 SMNVEV (reference sequence). V was clipped by 5 bases and J by 6 bases, with 14 bases between them. This CDR3 is built from 14 residues. CDR3 region: CASSARVEGQPQHF. As DNA, the CDR3 is TGTGCCAGCAGTGCAAGGGTTGAAGGTCAGCCCCAGCATTTT.

The rearrangement links TRBV6-1 to TRBJ2-7, with D possibly matching TRBD1 (6 bases). This CDR3 region has 13 residues. The V gene lost 2 bases and the J gene lost 2 bases, with 7 bases spanning the gap. Germline V gene lookup returns CDR1 MNHNS and CDR2 SASEGT. Here the CDR3 reads CASSEWDTYEQYF. The CDR3 DNA is TGTGCCAGCAGTGAATGGGACACCTACGAGCAGTACTTC.

This clone was detected only a few times. The genes are TRBV27 and TRBJ1-6, with a possible D match to TRBD1 (5 bases). Per germline, CDR1 MNHEY and CDR2 SMNVEV (reference sequence). The CDR3 consists of 15 residues. V gave up 6 bases and J gave up 9 bases, with 18 bases separating them. For the CDR3, the DNA is TGTGCCAGCAGGATACCGGGACGGCAACCTTCACCCCTCCACTTT. Protein sequence: CASRIPGRQPSPLHF.

The J gene is TRBJ1-6, the V gene TRBV19, with a weak D call TRBD1 (5 bases). This CDR3 has 18 residues. Trimming stripped 6 bases from V and 6 bases from J, with 24 bases between. CDR1 LNHDA and CDR2 SQIVND come from the germline V gene (reference sequence). CDR3 DNA: TGTGCCAGTAGATCGGGGACCGCACACACGGGCGGTAATTCACCCCTCCACTTT. Amino acids: CASRSGTAHTGGNSPLHF.

The J gene is TRBJ1-5, the V gene TRBV4-2; possible D gene TRBD1, 5 bases. This CDR3 is built from 17 residues. V lost 6 bases and J 0 bases, leaving 18 bases between the germline ends. CDR1 and CDR2 (germline): LGHNA, YNFKEQ. The CDR3 spells CASRPSDSSFSNQPQHF. The DNA of the CDR3 is TGTGCCAGCAGGCCGAGCGACAGTTCCTTTAGCAATCAGCCCCAGCATTTT.

The V call is TRBV4-1, the J call TRBJ2-3; maybe TRBD2 (6 bases). The CDR3 sequence is 17 residues long. Trimming removed 4 bases at V and 1 base at J, with 18 bases between. Germline CDR1 reads MGHRA; CDR2 reads YSYEKL. Here the CDR3 reads CASSPVSSRGGTDTQYF. Written as DNA, the CDR3 is TGCGCCAGCAGCCCGGTTTCCTCGCGGGGCGGCACAGATACGCAGTATTTT.

The sample holds a few counts of this clone. This CDR3 is CASSPGQGASETQYF. The DNA for the CDR3 is TGTGCCAGCTCACCAGGCCAGGGGGCGTCGGAGACCCAGTACTTC. This chain joins TRBV18 and TRBJ2-5; 8 positions match TRBD1. Trimming took 2 bases from V and 5 from J; bases not matched to a gene: 7. Germline CDR1 is KGHSH and CDR2 is LQKENI. The length of the CDR3 is 15 residues.

The chain is built from TRBV3-1 (or the pseudogene TRBV3-2) and TRBJ2-4; D unclear. V gave up 4 bases and J gave up 5 bases, with 12 bases separating them. Germline assignment: CDR1 LGHDT and CDR2 YNNKEL (reference sequence). The CDR3 consists of 14 residues. This CDR3 is CASSLLRTENIQYF. The CDR3 DNA sequence: TGTGCCAGCAGCCTCCTTAGGACGGAAAACATTCAGTACTTC.

This chain uses TRBV18 with TRBJ1-1; D not certain. V lost 2 bases and J lost 1, with 5 bases in between. The CDR3 totals 13 residues. Germline lookup yields CDR1 KGHSH and CDR2 LQKENI. The CDR3 protein is CASSPLANTEAFF. The CDR3 DNA follows: TGTGCCAGCTCACCATTGGCGAACACTGAAGCTTTCTTT.

The J gene is TRBJ2-1, the V gene TRBV6-5; 10 nucleotides line up with TRBD1. The CDR3 is 15 amino acids. V lost 6 bases and J lost 3; bases outside the gene matches: 5. CDR1 is MNHEY, CDR2 SVGAGI, per germline. The CDR3 loop reads CASRGTGAGYNEQFF. CDR3 coding DNA: TGTGCCAGCAGAGGGACAGGGGCCGGCTACAATGAGCAGTTCTTC.

This clone occurred once. This specimen includes other DNA sequences encoding the same CDR3. The chain carries TRBV7-2 and TRBJ1-5; TRBD1 is a possible D gene (5 bases). Between the trimmed V and J ends, which lost 4 bases and 6 bases, there was a span of 13 bases. CDR3 length: 14 amino acids. Germline CDR1 SGHTA, CDR2 FQGNSA. CDR3 residues: CASSSQGEGQPQHF. DNA of the CDR3: TGTGCCAGCAGCTCCCAGGGCGAGGGTCAGCCCCAGCATTTT.

The CDR3 reads CASSDQGPTGELFF. CDR3 in DNA: TGTGCCAGCAGTGACCAGGGTCCCACCGGGGAGCTGTTTTTT. The chain uses TRBV2 and TRBJ2-2, with a tentative D call TRBD1 (5 bases). V was trimmed by 3 bases and J by 4 bases, leaving 9 bases between them. Germline CDR1 is SNHLY and CDR2 is FYNNEI. The CDR3 contains 14 residues.

The chain has TRBV23-1 and TRBJ1-2; D not resolved. TRBV23-1 is noted as an ORF with a role that remains uncertain. V lost 3 bases, J lost 2 bases, and 19 bases lay in between. The length of the CDR3 is 17 residues. The DNA of the CDR3 is TGCGCCAGCAGTCATAATATTAAATTCGAGAAGAACTATGGCTACACCTTC. It specifies CASSHNIKFEKNYGYTF.

The CDR3 reads CAISEGQGAMRGYTF. CDR3 sequence (DNA): TGTGCCATCAGTGAGGGTCAGGGGGCAATGAGAGGCTACACCTTC. This chain joins TRBV10-3 and TRBJ1-2, with 8 bases aligning to TRBD1. This CDR3 comprises 15 residues. V lost 2 bases and J lost 8; bases outside the gene matches: 10. Germline CDR1 reads ENHRY; CDR2 reads SYGVKD.

This clone was seen once. CDR3 protein: CSVGQVYEQYF. The CDR3 DNA follows: TGCAGCGTAGGACAGGTATACGAGCAGTACTTC. The gene calls are TRBV29-1 and TRBJ2-7, with 7 bases lining up with TRBD1. Germline-derived CDR1 and CDR2 are SQVTM and ANQGSEA. V lost 6 bases to trimming and J lost 4 bases; unmatched junction nucleotides: 3. CDR3 length: 11 amino acids.

Of note for this clone: The same CDR3 is also encoded by other DNA sequences in this sample. The chain uses TRBV19 and TRBJ2-2, with D possibly being TRBD1 (6 bases). Deletions cut 3 bases from V and 5 bases from J, with 10 bases between. Germline-derived CDR1 and CDR2 are LNHDA and SQIVND (reference sequence). CDR3 length: 14 residues. DNA for the CDR3: TGTGCCAGTAGTATTCAGGGGACGACCGGGGAGCTGTTTTTT. Translated, it gives CASSIQGTTGELFF. The complete variable domain, with remaining parts taken from reference TRBV19 and TRBJ2-2, reads DGGITQSPKYLFRKEGQNVTLSCEQNLNHDAMYWYRQDPGQGLRLIYYSQIVNDFQKGDIAEGYSVSREKKESFPLTVTSAQKNPTAFYLCASSIQGTTGELFFGEGSRLTVL.

J is TRBJ2-3 and V is TRBV7-2, with no clear D. Trimming pared 6 bases from V and 0 bases from J, leaving 10 bases between. Per germline, CDR1 SGHTA and CDR2 FQGNSA. The CDR3 sequence is 14 residues long. CDR3 amino acids: CASSLSPSTDTQYF. CDR3 DNA sequence: TGTGCCAGCAGTTTAAGCCCTAGCACAGATACGCAGTATTTT.

This sequence joins TRBV4-1 and TRBJ2-5, with 12 bases identical to TRBD2. Germline CDR1 is MGHRA and CDR2 is YSYEKL. The CDR3 totals 15 residues. V trimming: 4 bases; J trimming: 5 bases; junction bases outside the gene matches: 5. CDR3 protein: CASSPSGGAGETQYF. The CDR3 DNA reads TGCGCCAGCAGCCCTAGCGGGGGGGCAGGGGAGACCCAGTACTTC.